The 23 T cell receptor beta chains below come from one sample, sequenced in a study of blood T cells in healthy people across ages. Alongside a J-beta primer mix, a sample-barcoded 5' primer served in a second PCR lasting roughly 7 to 11 cycles. In TCRdb, the 5' RACE reads were re-called with MiXCR into one record per CDR3 protein. The sample yields about 1.6 million distinct CDR3 sequences, roughly a third seen once. What was sequenced was blood. The origin of the receptors is a woman in her 30s in good health.

The chain links TRBV9 to TRBJ1-4, with D possibly being TRBD1 (5 bases). The V gene's germline CDR1 is SGDLS and CDR2 YYNGEE. The CDR3 consists of 15 residues. The ends were cut back, 2 bases at V and 5 bases at J, with 13 bases in the middle. This CDR3 reads CASSVRGTLNEKLFF. The CDR3 DNA reads TGTGCCAGCAGCGTTCGGGGGACCTTGAATGAAAAACTGTTTTTT.

The chain employs TRBV18 and TRBJ2-3; D gene unclear. V was pared by 3 bases and J by 8 bases, with 6 bases between. Germline assignment: CDR1 KGHSH and CDR2 LQKENI. The CDR3 spans 11 residues. The CDR3 sequence is CASSPESTQYF. The CDR3 coding sequence is TGTGCCAGCTCACCCGAGTCTACGCAGTATTTT.

The CDR3 DNA follows: TGTGCCAGCAGTTTCCGACTGCCGATCCACGAGCAGTACTTC. It codes for CASSFRLPIHEQYF. The rearrangement links TRBV28 to TRBJ2-7; D gene uncertain. Germline V gives CDR1 MDHEN, CDR2 SYDVKM. V lost 3 bases to trimming and J lost 5 bases, with 14 bases between them. This CDR3 has 14 amino acids.

The J gene is TRBJ1-4, the V gene TRBV10-3; D perhaps matches TRBD1 (5 bases). Germline CDR1 is ENHRY and CDR2 is SYGVKD. The length of the CDR3 is 14 residues. Trimming took off 2 bases at V and 5 bases at J, with 9 bases between the two ends. The CDR3 bases are TGTGCCATCAGTGAGAGACAGATAAATGAAAAACTGTTTTTT. Its translation is CAISERQINEKLFF.

This clonotype was detected a few times. The rearrangement links TRBV7-2 to TRBJ2-6; D not resolved. CDR3 length equals 15 residues. Germline V CDR1 and CDR2: SGHTA, FQGNSA. V dropped 2 bases and J dropped 4 bases, with 9 bases sitting between them. This chain's CDR3 is CASSLSWPGANVLTF. The DNA for the CDR3 is TGTGCCAGCAGCTTAAGTTGGCCGGGGGCCAACGTCCTGACTTTC.

This clonotype has only a few counts. The chain couples TRBV19 to TRBJ2-5, with 10 bases that match TRBD1. The CDR3 sequence is 13 residues long. After removal of 9 bases from V and 5 bases from J, the junction contained 6 bases not matched to a gene. From germline, CDR1 is LNHDA and CDR2 SQIVND (reference sequence). CDR3 DNA: TGTGCCAGCGCGGGACAGGGGACGGAGACCCAGTACTTC. Translation: CASAGQGTETQYF. Variable domain in full (rest from reference TRBV19 and TRBJ2-5): DGGITQSPKYLFRKEGQNVTLSCEQNLNHDAMYWYRQDPGQGLRLIYYSQIVNDFQKGDIAEGYSVSREKKESFPLTVTSAQKNPTAFYLCASAGQGTETQYFGPGTRLLVL.

In this sample, this clonotype turned up a few times. The chain carries TRBV4-1 and TRBJ1-2; 9 positions match TRBD1. Germline V gene data show CDR1 as MGHRA and CDR2 as YSYEKL. V was clipped by 0 bases and J by 2 bases; unmatched bases: 4. This CDR3 has 16 amino acids. As DNA, the CDR3 is TGCGCCAGCAGCCAAGACGTTGGGACAGGGAACTATGGCTACACCTTC. It yields the protein CASSQDVGTGNYGYTF.

The rearrangement links TRBV20-1 to TRBJ1-2, with D possibly matching TRBD1 (5 bases). The CDR3 totals 15 residues. V was pared by 3 bases and J by 0 bases, with 14 bases between. CDR1 and CDR2 (germline): DFQATT, SNEGSKA (reference sequence). CDR3 sequence (DNA): TGCAGTGCTAGTCCCGAGGGGAGGGCTAACTATGGCTACACCTTC. Its protein is CSASPEGRANYGYTF.

The chain joins TRBV12-3 or TRBV12-4 to TRBJ1-1; a weak D match, TRBD1 (5 bases). The CDR3 extends over 15 amino acids. Trimming pared 10 bases from V and 0 bases from J, leaving 18 bases between. The CDR3 DNA reads as TGTGCCAACAGGCCAGGAGGGACGGTGAACACTGAAGCTTTCTTT. Protein product: CANRPGGTVNTEAFF.

The CDR3 sequence: CASSQGYAGGTVRTNEKLFF. The CDR3 DNA reads TGCGCCAGCAGCCAAGGATACGCAGGGGGCACGGTTAGGACTAATGAAAAACTGTTTTTT. The chain has TRBV4-1 and TRBJ1-4, with 8 bases lining up with TRBD1. The germline V gene has CDR1 MGHRA and CDR2 YSYEKL. The CDR3 consists of 20 residues. Trimming at V came to 1 base and at J to 2 bases, leaving 15 bases not matched to a gene.

This clonotype was detected a few times. CDR3 sequence reads: CASSASGEYEQYF. The DNA for the CDR3 is TGTGCCAGCAGCGCTTCAGGGGAATACGAGCAGTACTTC. V gene TRBV9 combines with J gene TRBJ2-7; maybe TRBD1 (6 bases). The CDR3 totals 13 residues. The germline CDR1 and CDR2 sequences are SGDLS and YYNGEE. V lost 3 bases, J lost 4 bases, and 11 bases lay in between.

The chain recombines TRBV10-3 with TRBJ2-5, with D maybe TRBD1 (7 bases). This CDR3 is built from 12 residues. CDR1 is ENHRY, CDR2 SYGVKD, per germline. The germline V and J ends were trimmed by 4 bases and 13 bases, with 16 bases remaining between them. The CDR3 sequence is CAISGTGEEGYF. In DNA, the CDR3 is TGTGCCATCAGTGGAACAGGGGAGGAGGGGTACTTC.

The rearrangement links TRBV27 to TRBJ2-5; 8 nucleotides agree with TRBD2. The CDR3 loop spans 17 amino acids. The junction had 18 bases not matched to a gene; V was cut back by 5 bases and J by 7 bases. Germline CDR1 and CDR2: MNHEY and SMNVEV (reference sequence). The DNA of the CDR3 is TGTGCCAGCAGTGTTAAAGTACTAGCGGAGGTAGGAGGGACCCAGTACTTC. It codes for CASSVKVLAEVGGTQYF.

In the case of this clonotype: A much larger clone lies one base from this, so it may be a read error. V is TRBV29-1 and J is TRBJ2-5; maybe TRBD2 (6 bases). V was pared by 2 bases and J by 0 bases, with 13 bases between. In germline, CDR1 is SQVTM, CDR2 ANQGSEA. CDR3 length: 15 amino acids. CDR3 region: CSVELLAAYQETQYF. The CDR3 region has the DNA TGCAGCGTTGAACTATTAGCGGCGTACCAAGAGACCCAGTACTTC.

The chain couples TRBV12-3 or TRBV12-4 to TRBJ2-7; D may be TRBD1 (6 bases). The CDR3 covers 12 residues. Trimming stripped 7 bases from V and 5 bases from J, with 12 bases between. In DNA form, the CDR3 reads TGTGCCAGCATGGGGGCCGCTGACGAGCAGTACTTC. Amino acid sequence: CASMGAADEQYF.

This clonotype was seen a few times. V usage is TRBV10-2 and J usage is TRBJ2-7; possible D gene TRBD2, 5 bases. CDR1 is WSHSY, CDR2 SAAADI, per germline. This CDR3 region has 15 residues. With 0 bases removed from V and 0 bases from J, the gap between germline ends came to 9 bases. The CDR3 spells CASSESLGASYEQYF. The CDR3 bases are TGCGCCAGCAGTGAGTCCTTGGGAGCCTCCTACGAGCAGTACTTC.

In this sample, this clonotype turned up once. This chain connects TRBV15 to TRBJ2-7; 8 bases agree with TRBD2. CDR1 and CDR2 (germline): LNHNV, YYDKDF (reference sequence). V dropped 7 bases and J dropped 5; count of bases not matched to a gene: 7. The CDR3 sequence is 13 residues long. The CDR3 sequence is CATKIFGGDEQYF. The CDR3 DNA is TGTGCCACCAAAATTTTCGGGGGGGACGAGCAGTACTTC.

The J gene is TRBJ2-4, the V gene TRBV20-1; either TRBD1 or TRBD2 may fit D (6 bases each). The CDR3 runs to 15 residues. Germline assignment: CDR1 DFQATT and CDR2 SNEGSKA (reference sequence). Trimming pared 4 bases from V and 13 bases from J, leaving 26 bases between. CDR3 nucleotides: TGCAGTGCTATTGTTTCGAGGGGGGCGGGCAATGAGCAGTACTTC. Protein product: CSAIVSRGAGNEQYF.

This clonotype was detected a few times. This chain uses TRBV20-1 with TRBJ1-2, with TRBD1 matching 7 bases. CDR1 and CDR2 from the germline V gene are DFQATT and SNEGSKA (reference sequence). CDR3 length equals 13 residues. With 5 bases clipped from V and 2 bases from J, the junction kept 5 bases outside the gene matches. CDR3 sequence reads: CSAVQGFNYGYTF. The CDR3 DNA reads TGCAGTGCTGTACAGGGGTTCAACTATGGCTACACCTTC.

In the case of this clonotype: This may arise from a read error, as a much more abundant clone is one base away. V usage is TRBV10-3 and J usage is TRBJ2-1, with TRBD2 identical over 8 bases. The end of the DNA is better explained by TRBJ2-7, so the J call may be wrong. The germline V gene has CDR1 ENHRY and CDR2 SYGVKD. The CDR3 is 15 residues long. CDR3 in DNA: TGTGCCGCTAACGGGGGGGTTAAGCCCTACAATGAGCAGTACTTC. It is translated as CAANGGVKPYNEQYF.

V and J are TRBV7-3 and TRBJ1-1; D may be TRBD1 (6 bases). V was shortened by 3 bases and J by 1 base, with 9 bases between the two germline ends. This CDR3 is built from 14 residues. CDR1 and CDR2 (germline): SGHTA, FQGTGA. The CDR3 nucleotides read TGTGCCAGCAGCTTGGGGGCATCGAACACTGAAGCTTTCTTT. This sequence encodes CASSLGASNTEAFF.

This clonotype was observed a handful of times. The genes are TRBV4-1 and TRBJ2-7; TRBD2 might be the D (6 bases). Trimming cost V 6 bases and J 2 bases, with 26 bases left between them. Germline CDR1 is MGHRA and CDR2 is YSYEKL. There are 18 residues in the CDR3. CDR3 loop: CASSGSRKPGSRTYEQYF. CDR3 DNA: TGCGCCAGCAGTGGAAGCCGAAAACCCGGGAGTAGGACCTACGAGCAGTACTTC.

This rearrangement joins TRBV6-1 to TRBJ2-1; D is unclear. There are 14 residues in the CDR3. V lost 7 bases, J lost 6 bases, and 16 bases lay in between. Germline loops: CDR1 MNHNS, CDR2 SASEGT. The CDR3: CASKVVQALNEQFF. As DNA, the CDR3 is TGTGCCAGCAAAGTGGTCCAAGCTCTCAATGAGCAGTTCTTC.